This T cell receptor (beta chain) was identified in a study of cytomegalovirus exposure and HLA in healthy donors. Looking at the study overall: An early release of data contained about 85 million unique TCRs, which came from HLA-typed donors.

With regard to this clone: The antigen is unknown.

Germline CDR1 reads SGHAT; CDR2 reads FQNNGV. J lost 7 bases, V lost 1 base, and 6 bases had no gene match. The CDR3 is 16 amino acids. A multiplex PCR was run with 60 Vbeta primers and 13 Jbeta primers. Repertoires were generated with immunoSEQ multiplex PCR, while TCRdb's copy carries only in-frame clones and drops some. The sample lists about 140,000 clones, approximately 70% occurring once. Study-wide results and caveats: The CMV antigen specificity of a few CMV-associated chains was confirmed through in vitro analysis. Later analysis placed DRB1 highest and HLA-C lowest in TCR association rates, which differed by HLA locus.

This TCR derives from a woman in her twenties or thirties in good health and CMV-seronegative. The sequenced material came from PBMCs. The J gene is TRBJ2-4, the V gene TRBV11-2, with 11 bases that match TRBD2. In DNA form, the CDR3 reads TGTGCCAGCAGCTTAGGTATAGCGGGGGGGAGGAACATTCAGTACTTC. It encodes CASSLGIAGGRNIQYF. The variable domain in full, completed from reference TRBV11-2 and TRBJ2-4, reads EAGVAQSPRYKIIEKRQSVAFWCNPISGHATLYWYQQILGQGPKLLIQFQNNGVVDDSQLPKDRFSAERLKGVDSTLKIQPAKLEDSAVYLCASSLGIAGGRNIQYFGAGTRLSVL.